These T cell receptor beta chains were read from a single sample in a study of Ad26.COV2.S vaccination and SARS-CoV-2 variants. The data were produced by immunoSEQ multiplex PCR, yet TCRdb's version contains in-frame clones alone and is incomplete. Of hundreds of thousands of clones listed, about 90% are singletons. The sequences come from peripheral blood, collected in a trial of Ad26.COV2.S vaccine versus placebo. These receptors were taken from a person between 18 and 59 years old who received the Ad26.COV2.S COVID-19 vaccine or a placebo. Both conserved end residues are part of each CDR3. The order of the fields is V gene, J gene, clone size, D gene, CDR3 protein, CDR3 DNA. A D gene is named only where the DNA matches it firmly. Some rows mark clone size as missing; the rest say once, few, many or name a class of expanded clone.

v_gene: TRBV7-2; j_gene: TRBJ2-5; abundance: NA; d_gene: TRBD1; CDR3aa: CASSSHMMTGQETQYF; CDR3nt: TGTGCCAGCAGCTCCCACATGATGACAGGGCAAGAGACCCAGTACTTC
v_gene: TRBV4-3; j_gene: TRBJ2-1; abundance: NA; d_gene: TRBD2; CDR3aa: CASSPGLAGAYNEQFF; CDR3nt: TGCGCCAGCAGCCCGGGACTAGCGGGGGCCTACAATGAGCAGTTCTTC
v_gene: TRBV14; j_gene: TRBJ2-1; abundance: NA; d_gene: NA; CDR3aa: CASSQDHVYNEQFF; CDR3nt: TGTGCCAGCAGCCAAGATCACGTCTACAATGAGCAGTTCTTC
v_gene: TRBV7-9; j_gene: TRBJ2-1; abundance: few; d_gene: NA; CDR3aa: CASTRGPYNEQFF; CDR3nt: TGTGCCAGCACTCGGGGACCTTACAATGAGCAGTTCTTC
v_gene: TRBV6-6; j_gene: TRBJ1-2; abundance: NA; d_gene: TRBD1; CDR3aa: CASSKQGADVYGYTF; CDR3nt: TGTGCCAGCAGTAAACAGGGGGCTGATGTTTATGGCTACACCTTC
v_gene: TRBV6-1; j_gene: TRBJ2-1; abundance: NA; d_gene: NA; CDR3aa: CASSDFGGDEQFF; CDR3nt: TGTGCCAGCAGTGATTTCGGGGGAGATGAGCAGTTCTTC
v_gene: TRBV6-6; j_gene: TRBJ2-7; abundance: NA; d_gene: NA; CDR3aa: CASSYSRSISYEQYF; CDR3nt: TGTGCCAGCAGTTACTCGAGGTCCATCTCCTACGAGCAGTACTTC
v_gene: TRBV10-3; j_gene: TRBJ1-4; abundance: NA; d_gene: NA; CDR3aa: CASSRGAPGGNEKLFF; CDR3nt: TGTGCCTCAAGCAGAGGGGCCCCGGGGGGAAATGAAAAACTGTTTTTT
v_gene: TRBV19; j_gene: TRBJ1-5; abundance: NA; d_gene: TRBD1; CDR3aa: CASSIGGQEDQPQHF; CDR3nt: TGTGCCAGTAGTATAGGTGGACAGGAGGATCAGCCCCAGCATTTT
v_gene: TRBV19; j_gene: TRBJ2-1; abundance: NA; d_gene: NA; CDR3aa: CASSLRNNEQFF; CDR3nt: TGTGCCAGTAGTTTGCGCAACAATGAGCAGTTCTTC
v_gene: TRBV14; j_gene: TRBJ2-5; abundance: NA; d_gene: NA; CDR3aa: CASSLSTGAQGTQYF; CDR3nt: TGTGCCAGCAGCCTATCAACGGGGGCCCAAGGGACCCAGTACTTC
v_gene: TRBV30; j_gene: TRBJ1-6; abundance: NA; d_gene: NA; CDR3aa: CAWSVQGLGNSPLHF; CDR3nt: TGTGCCTGGAGTGTCCAGGGGTTAGGTAATTCACCCCTCCACTTT
v_gene: TRBV4-1; j_gene: TRBJ1-2; abundance: NA; d_gene: NA; CDR3aa: CASSQDPAGNYGYTF; CDR3nt: TGCGCCAGCAGCCAAGATCCCGCAGGGAACTATGGCTACACCTTC
v_gene: TRBV10-3; j_gene: TRBJ2-3; abundance: NA; d_gene: NA; CDR3aa: CAISESRGGDSDTQYF; CDR3nt: TGTGCCATCAGTGAAAGTCGCGGAGGGGACTCAGATACGCAGTATTTT
v_gene: TRBV7-2; j_gene: TRBJ2-7; abundance: NA; d_gene: NA; CDR3aa: CASSFWGATEQYF; CDR3nt: TGTGCCAGCAGCTTTTGGGGGGCGACCGAGCAGTACTTC
v_gene: TRBV19; j_gene: TRBJ2-3; abundance: NA; d_gene: TRBD2; CDR3aa: CASSRDYTDTQYF; CDR3nt: TGTGCCAGTAGCCGGGACTACACAGATACGCAGTATTTT
v_gene: TRBV5-8; j_gene: TRBJ1-5; abundance: NA; d_gene: TRBD1; CDR3aa: CASSLFTGGQQPQHF; CDR3nt: TGTGCCAGCAGCTTATTTACAGGGGGGCAACAGCCCCAGCATTTT
v_gene: TRBV9; j_gene: TRBJ1-1; abundance: few; d_gene: NA; CDR3aa: CASSVDGGFDNTEAFF; CDR3nt: TGTGCCAGCAGCGTGGATGGGGGATTTGACAACACTGAAGCTTTCTTT
v_gene: TRBV7-9; j_gene: TRBJ1-2; abundance: NA; d_gene: TRBD1; CDR3aa: CASSSTGTGYGGYTF; CDR3nt: TGTGCCAGCAGCTCTACCGGGACAGGCTATGGTGGCTACACCTTC
v_gene: TRBV2; j_gene: TRBJ1-4; abundance: NA; d_gene: NA; CDR3aa: CASSNGNQRWLFF; CDR3nt: TGTGCCAGCAGTAACGGGAATCAGAGGTGGCTGTTTTTT
v_gene: TRBV10-3; j_gene: TRBJ2-3; abundance: NA; d_gene: TRBD2; CDR3aa: CAISSGLSTDTQYF; CDR3nt: TGTGCCATTTCTAGCGGCCTCTCCACAGATACGCAGTATTTT
v_gene: TRBV6-5; j_gene: TRBJ1-6; abundance: NA; d_gene: NA; CDR3aa: CASSYSQEKFSPLHF; CDR3nt: TGTGCCAGCAGTTACAGTCAGGAAAAGTTCTCACCCCTCCACTTT
v_gene: TRBV7-2; j_gene: TRBJ2-7; abundance: NA; d_gene: NA; CDR3aa: CASSLAGGVYEQYF; CDR3nt: TGTGCCAGCAGCTTGGCTGGTGGGGTCTACGAGCAGTACTTC
v_gene: TRBV7-2; j_gene: TRBJ2-2; abundance: NA; d_gene: NA; CDR3aa: CASSFTPNTGELFF; CDR3nt: TGTGCCAGCAGTTTTACACCGAACACCGGGGAGCTGTTTTTT
v_gene: TRBV5-1; j_gene: TRBJ2-7; abundance: NA; d_gene: TRBD2; CDR3aa: CASTRDYAGEQYF; CDR3nt: TGCGCCAGCACTCGGGACTACGCTGGAGAGCAGTACTTC
v_gene: TRBV30; j_gene: TRBJ1-6; abundance: NA; d_gene: TRBD1; CDR3aa: CAWSVDRTGAFNSPLHF; CDR3nt: TGTGCCTGGAGTGTAGACCGGACAGGGGCGTTTAATTCACCCCTCCACTTT
v_gene: TRBV2; j_gene: TRBJ2-7; abundance: few; d_gene: TRBD1; CDR3aa: CASRGEGDRETYEQYF; CDR3nt: TGTGCCAGCAGAGGGGAGGGGGACAGGGAGACCTACGAGCAGTACTTC
v_gene: TRBV5-1; j_gene: TRBJ1-5; abundance: NA; d_gene: NA; CDR3aa: CASSSGTPNQPQHF; CDR3nt: TGCGCCAGCAGCTCGGGGACCCCCAATCAGCCCCAGCATTTT
v_gene: TRBV12-5; j_gene: TRBJ2-7; abundance: NA; d_gene: NA; CDR3aa: CASGLAPRGTDEQYF; CDR3nt: TGTGCTAGTGGTTTGGCCCCCCGGGGGACTGACGAGCAGTACTTC
v_gene: TRBV2; j_gene: TRBJ2-5; abundance: NA; d_gene: NA; CDR3aa: CASSESVRETQYF; CDR3nt: TGTGCCAGCAGTGAATCGGTGCGGGAGACCCAGTACTTC
v_gene: TRBV12-3/TRBV12-4; j_gene: TRBJ1-5; abundance: NA; d_gene: TRBD1; CDR3aa: CASRTGGDQPQHF; CDR3nt: TGTGCCAGCAGGACAGGGGGCGATCAGCCCCAGCATTTT
v_gene: TRBV2; j_gene: TRBJ2-1; abundance: NA; d_gene: NA; CDR3aa: CASSPPGASVFF; CDR3nt: TGTGCCAGCTCACCGCCGGGGGCCTCGGTGTTCTTC
v_gene: TRBV7-9; j_gene: TRBJ1-4; abundance: NA; d_gene: TRBD1; CDR3aa: CASSPPTGLSEKLFF; CDR3nt: TGTGCCAGCAGCCCTCCGACAGGGTTGAGTGAAAAACTGTTTTTT
v_gene: TRBV11-3; j_gene: TRBJ2-3; abundance: NA; d_gene: NA; CDR3aa: CASSPSGDTQYF; CDR3nt: TGTGCCAGCAGCCCTTCGGGAGATACGCAGTATTTT
v_gene: TRBV9; j_gene: TRBJ1-2; abundance: NA; d_gene: NA; CDR3aa: CASSVEAGLGGYTF; CDR3nt: TGTGCCAGCAGCGTAGAGGCAGGTCTAGGAGGCTACACCTTC
v_gene: TRBV4-2; j_gene: TRBJ1-1; abundance: NA; d_gene: NA; CDR3aa: CASSHQDLGRVWTEAFF; CDR3nt: TGTGCCAGCAGCCATCAAGACCTAGGCAGGGTCTGGACTGAAGCTTTCTTT
v_gene: TRBV6-2/TRBV6-3; j_gene: TRBJ1-1; abundance: NA; d_gene: NA; CDR3aa: CASSYGLSWDLPEAFF; CDR3nt: TGTGCCAGCAGTTACGGGCTTAGTTGGGACCTCCCTGAAGCTTTCTTT
v_gene: TRBV7-2; j_gene: TRBJ2-3; abundance: NA; d_gene: TRBD2; CDR3aa: CASNKREGLFGDTQYF; CDR3nt: TGTGCCAGCAATAAGCGGGAGGGCCTGTTCGGAGATACGCAGTATTTT
v_gene: TRBV29-1; j_gene: TRBJ1-1; abundance: NA; d_gene: NA; CDR3aa: CSAGWAFF; CDR3nt: TGCAGCGCTGGGTGGGCTTTCTTT
v_gene: TRBV15; j_gene: TRBJ2-7; abundance: NA; d_gene: NA; CDR3aa: CATSRDRGEGYEQYF; CDR3nt: TGTGCCACCAGCAGAGATCGTGGGGAAGGCTACGAGCAGTACTTC
v_gene: TRBV6-2/TRBV6-3; j_gene: TRBJ2-1; abundance: NA; d_gene: TRBD1; CDR3aa: CASSFSTGSSYNEQFF; CDR3nt: TGTGCCAGCAGTTTTTCGACAGGGTCCAGCTACAATGAGCAGTTCTTC
v_gene: TRBV6-5; j_gene: TRBJ1-1; abundance: NA; d_gene: TRBD1; CDR3aa: CASRTGGAGNTEAFF; CDR3nt: TGTGCCAGCAGAACAGGGGGCGCGGGGAACACTGAAGCTTTCTTT
v_gene: TRBV5-1; j_gene: TRBJ2-5; abundance: NA; d_gene: NA; CDR3aa: CASSLTGKETQYF; CDR3nt: TGCGCCAGCAGCTTAACAGGGAAAGAGACCCAGTACTTC
v_gene: TRBV3-1/TRBV3-2; j_gene: TRBJ2-1; abundance: NA; d_gene: TRBD2; CDR3aa: CASSSLAGYHEQFF; CDR3nt: TGTGCCAGCAGCTCACTAGCGGGCTACCATGAGCAGTTCTTC
v_gene: TRBV6-6; j_gene: TRBJ1-2; abundance: once; d_gene: NA; CDR3aa: CASSRTDYGYTF; CDR3nt: TGTGCCAGCAGCCGAACCGACTATGGCTACACCTTC
v_gene: TRBV5-1; j_gene: TRBJ2-3; abundance: NA; d_gene: NA; CDR3aa: CASSLAAGTDTQYF; CDR3nt: TGCGCCAGCAGCTTGGCCGCAGGGACAGATACGCAGTATTTT
v_gene: TRBV5-1; j_gene: TRBJ2-7; abundance: NA; d_gene: TRBD2; CDR3aa: CASRGTSEYEQYF; CDR3nt: TGCGCCAGCAGGGGAACTAGCGAGTACGAGCAGTACTTC
v_gene: TRBV19; j_gene: TRBJ1-2; abundance: NA; d_gene: NA; CDR3aa: CASTPIDVEGYGYTF; CDR3nt: TGTGCCAGTACCCCCATAGACGTTGAGGGGTATGGCTACACCTTC
v_gene: TRBV7-9; j_gene: TRBJ1-4; abundance: NA; d_gene: TRBD1; CDR3aa: CASSAGQGTANEKLFF; CDR3nt: TGTGCCAGCAGCGCGGGACAGGGGACAGCTAATGAAAAACTGTTTTTT
v_gene: TRBV19; j_gene: TRBJ2-1; abundance: NA; d_gene: NA; CDR3aa: CASSGTSFGNEQFF; CDR3nt: TGTGCCAGTAGTGGGACGAGCTTTGGCAATGAGCAGTTCTTC